The rows below give T cell receptor beta chains drawn from one sample of a study of breast tumors, draining lymph nodes, adjacent tissues. TCRdb processed the multiplex PCR reads anew with MiXCR; each CDR3 protein has one entry. The table has under 70,000 distinct CDR3 sequences, 40% to 45% seen once. Sequencing used breast tumor tissue. The receptors here all came from a female donor with breast cancer. Some clones in this sample may be carry-over from other donors' samples. CDR3s include the opening cysteine and the closing phenylalanine or tryptophan. The D gene is left open where the match is weak. Rows may omit the clone size; those that give it use once, few, many or a size class.

TRBD2,TRBV3-1,few,15,TRBJ2-7,TGTGCCAGCAGCCAACCGGGACTAGCATCATACGAGCAGTACTTC,CASSQPGLASYEQYF
-,TRBV6-6,many,13,TRBJ2-3,TGTGCCACCCGCGGGGCTAGCACAGATACGCAGTATTTT,CATRGASTDTQYF
-,TRBV6-4,many,14,TRBJ1-5,TGTGCCAGCAGTCACTCTTCAGGTGGTCAGCCCCAGCATTTT,CASSHSSGGQPQHF
TRBD2,TRBV29-1,once,15,TRBJ2-3,TGCAGCGTTGAAAGTGATAGCGGGAGTCCAGATACGCAGTATTTT,CSVESDSGSPDTQYF
TRBD2,TRBV19,-,13,TRBJ2-2,TGTGCCAGTAGTACTAGCGGGACCGGGGAGCTGTTTTTT,CASSTSGTGELFF
-,TRBV6-1,many,14,TRBJ2-1,TGTGCCAGCACCCCAGGGGACCTTTACAATGAGCAGTTCTTC,CASTPGDLYNEQFF
TRBD1,TRBV12-3/TRBV12-4,few,12,TRBJ1-2,TGTGCCAGCAGAACAGGGGAGATTGGCTACACCTTC,CASRTGEIGYTF
-,TRBV29-1,-,14,TRBJ1-2,TGCAGCGGAGAAAAACCGGGACGAGGCTATGGCTACACCTTC,CSGEKPGRGYGYTF
-,TRBV20-1,-,14,TRBJ2-3,TGCAGTGTCCCGGGGCGGCTAGCTTATGCTGAGCAGTATTTT,CSVPGRLAYAEQYF
-,TRBV6-6,many,13,TRBJ2-7,TGTGCCAGCAGTCCCGGAGTCCTAGGCGAGCAGTACTTC,CASSPGVLGEQYF
-,TRBV7-8,-,15,TRBJ1-2,TGTGCCAGCAGCTCCTCTTATGGGACGGACTATGGCTGCCCCTTC,CASSSSYGTDYGCPF
-,TRBV20-1,many,15,TRBJ1-5,TGCAGTGCTAGAGATAGCGGATATAGCAATCAGCCCCAGCATTTT,CSARDSGYSNQPQHF
-,TRBV12-3/TRBV12-4,many,14,TRBJ2-7,TGTGCCAGCACCCGCACAGGGAACTCCTACGAGCAGTACTTC,CASTRTGNSYEQYF
TRBD1,TRBV7-6,few,17,TRBJ1-1,TGTGCCAGCAGCTTGGGGGACAGGGGGTTGGGGAACACTGAAGCTTTCTTT,CASSLGDRGLGNTEAFF
-,TRBV20-1,-,15,TRBJ2-3,TGCAGTGCTAGAGGGTTTCTGCAGGGAACAGATACGCTGTATTTT,CSARGFLQGTDTLYF
TRBD2,TRBV15,-,22,TRBJ2-3,TGTGCCACCTCTAGCGGGGGGGTGGCTAGCGGGAGGGCCGGGGTGAGCGCAGATACGCAGTATTTT,CATSSGGVASGRAGVSADTQYF
TRBD2,TRBV6-2/TRBV6-3,-,16,TRBJ2-1,TGTGCCAGCAGTTGGGGACTAGCGGGAGGGGGCAATGAGCAGTTCTTC,CASSWGLAGGGNEQFF
-,TRBV20-1,-,15,TRBJ1-4,TGCAGTGCTAGAGATTTAGCGGGGGGGAATGAAAAACTGTTTTTT,CSARDLAGGNEKLFF
-,TRBV3-1,-,15,TRBJ1-3,TGTGCCAGCAGCCACTTATCCGAGTCCGGGAACACCATATATTTT,CASSHLSESGNTIYF
TRBD2,TRBV12-5,-,13,TRBJ2-1,TGTGCTAGTGGCAAGGGACTAGCCCATGAGCAGTTCTTC,CASGKGLAHEQFF
-,TRBV20-1,-,11,TRBJ1-2,TGCAGTGCTAGAGATCCGAGGGACTACACCTTC,CSARDPRDYTF
TRBD2,TRBV24-1,medium-sized,18,TRBJ2-6,TGTGCCACCAGTGATTCGAGGCGGGGGGCTACTGGGGCCAACGTCCTGACTTTC,CATSDSRRGATGANVLTF
-,TRBV20-1,-,13,TRBJ2-7,TGCAGTGCTAGGTCCGAAAGCTCCTACGAGCAGTACTTC,CSARSESSYEQYF
-,TRBV7-9,-,15,TRBJ1-5,TGTGCCAGCAGCTTAGTCGGGGGAGGGTTCCACAATGAGCATTTT,CASSLVGGGFHNEHF
TRBD1,TRBV12-3/TRBV12-4,many,17,TRBJ1-3,TGTGCCAGCAGTTTAAATTTGGACAGGACCTCTGGAAACACCATATATTTT,CASSLNLDRTSGNTIYF
-,TRBV6-2/TRBV6-3,many,15,TRBJ1-6,TGTGCCAGCAGTCACTCGAAAACGCCTAAGGGGACCCTCCACTTT,CASSHSKTPKGTLHF
TRBD1,TRBV12-3/TRBV12-4,-,14,TRBJ1-6,TGTGCCAGCAGTTTAACAGGGGGCGGTTCACCCCTCCACTTT,CASSLTGGGSPLHF
TRBD2,TRBV20-1,many,13,TRBJ2-1,TGCAGTGCTAGTATACTAGCGGGGAATGAGCAGTTCTTC,CSASILAGNEQFF
-,TRBV18,many,14,TRBJ2-7,TGTGCCAGCTCATTCCCGACAGACGCCTACGAGCAGTACTTC,CASSFPTDAYEQYF
-,TRBV12-3/TRBV12-4,many,13,TRBJ2-2,TGTGCCAGCAGCCCCATTGGTGGCGGGGAGCTGTTTTTT,CASSPIGGGELFF
TRBD2,TRBV20-1,many,17,TRBJ2-1,TGCAGTGCCAGGACTAGCGGGAGTCCCCTCTCCTACAATGAGCAGTTCTTC,CSARTSGSPLSYNEQFF